These 5 T cell receptor beta chains share one sample of origin, sequenced in a study of cytomegalovirus exposure and HLA in healthy donors. Primers for the PCR totalled 60 Vbeta and 13 Jbeta. TCRdb's table, derived via immunoSEQ multiplex PCR, lists solely in-frame clones and lacks some. Of around 120,000 clones listed, about 85% are singletons. The sample comprised PBMCs. These TCRs come from a man aged 50 to 59 in good health and CMV-seronegative.

The chain has TRBV6-1 and TRBJ1-2, with TRBD1 matching over 9 bases. The CDR3 length is 13 residues. The V gene end was trimmed by 7 bases and the J gene end by 4 bases; junction bases not matched to a gene: 4. CDR1 is MNHNS and CDR2 is SASEGT in the germline V gene. In DNA, the CDR3 is TGTGCCAGCATGGACAGGGGTCCCTATGGCTACACCTTC. Translated: CASMDRGPYGYTF.

The chain recombines TRBV19 with TRBJ2-4; no reliable D call. The germline V gene has CDR1 LNHDA and CDR2 SQIVND (reference sequence). The V gene lost 4 bases and the J gene lost 3 bases, with 16 bases spanning the gap. The CDR3 totals 16 residues. CDR3 loop: CASSTRKADDKNIQYF. CDR3 nucleotide sequence: TGTGCCAGTAGTACCAGGAAGGCCGACGACAAAAACATTCAGTACTTC. The entire variable domain, with the rest obtained from reference TRBV19 and TRBJ2-4, is as follows: DGGITQSPKYLFRKEGQNVTLSCEQNLNHDAMYWYRQDPGQGLRLIYYSQIVNDFQKGDIAEGYSVSREKKESFPLTVTSAQKNPTAFYLCASSTRKADDKNIQYFGAGTRLSVL.

The chain links TRBV7-9 to TRBJ2-5, with D possibly matching TRBD2 (5 bases). This CDR3 region has 15 residues. Trimming stripped 3 bases from V and 3 bases from J, with 14 bases between. Germline V CDR1 and CDR2: SEHNR, FQNEAQ (reference sequence). This CDR3 reads CASSLSGEWEETQYF. DNA of the CDR3: TGTGCCAGCAGCTTGTCTGGGGAGTGGGAAGAGACCCAGTACTTC.

This rearrangement joins TRBV29-1 to TRBJ1-3, with D hard to call. The CDR3 consists of 14 residues. CDR1 is SQVTM, CDR2 ANQGSEA, per germline. Trimming stripped 4 bases from V and 3 bases from J, with 13 bases between. CDR3 nucleotide sequence: TGCAGCGTTGGGGAGAGTCCAAATGGAAACACCATATATTTT. Its translation: CSVGESPNGNTIYF. Based on the CDR3 plus reference TRBV29-1 and TRBJ1-3, the full variable domain is SAVISQKPSRDICQRGTSLTIQCQVDSQVTMMFWYRQQPGQSLTLIATANQGSEATYESGFVIDKFPISRPNLTFSTLTVSNMSPEDSSIYLCSVGESPNGNTIYFGEGSWLTVV.

The rearrangement links TRBV27 to TRBJ1-2; D call uncertain. Germline assignment: CDR1 MNHEY and CDR2 SMNVEV (reference sequence). V shed 5 bases and J shed 8 bases, with 18 bases lying between them. The CDR3 has 14 amino acids. The CDR3 loop is CASSTIFRTGGYTF. The CDR3 region has the DNA TGTGCCAGCAGTACTATATTTCGGACGGGAGGCTACACCTTC.